Following are 15 T cell receptor beta chains from one sample sequenced in a study of beta chain features in type 1 diabetes. Whole-study findings and limits: Moderately but significantly shorter TCRB CDR3s were found in Type 1 diabetes patients in all four CD4+ subsets.

The antigens for these receptors are not known. Isolated RNA was reverse transcribed in full, so expressed TCRB transcripts were sequenced. Repertoires were generated with immunoSEQ multiplex PCR, while TCRdb's copy carries only in-frame clones and drops some. This repertoire shows hundreds of thousands of clones, more than 12% found once; its top ten account for less than 0.04%. The sequenced material came from naive CD4+ T cells from blood. The receptor set was obtained from a man aged 18 to 30 with type 1 diabetes.

V and J are TRBV19 and TRBJ2-4; weak D call: TRBD1 (6 bases). Germline V gene data show CDR1 as LNHDA and CDR2 as SQIVND (reference sequence). With 5 bases removed from V and 4 bases from J, the gap between germline ends came to 12 bases. The CDR3 totals 14 residues. The CDR3 loop is CASSSQGSKNIQYF. The CDR3 DNA reads as TGTGCCAGTAGTTCACAGGGCTCGAAAAACATTCAGTACTTC.

This clone was seen only a few times. Its ends do not fully match the called genes, so a read error is possible. V is TRBV10-3 and J is TRBJ2-1; D perhaps matches TRBD1 (5 bases). The germline gives CDR1 ENHRY, CDR2 SYGVKD. The CDR3 runs 15 residues. The CDR3, as DNA: TGTGCCATCAGTTCCTCCAGGGAAACCTACGATGAGCAGTTCTTC. Protein sequence: CAISSSRETYDEQFF.

The chain carries TRBV5-1 and TRBJ1-1; D is unresolved. Germline V gives CDR1 SGHRS, CDR2 YFSETQ. There are 12 residues in the CDR3. Trimming removed 1 base from V and 3 bases from J, with 4 bases in between. The CDR3 DNA sequence: TGCGCCAGCAGCTTGCCAGACACTGAAGCTTTCTTT. It translates to CASSLPDTEAFF.

V and J are TRBV7-2 and TRBJ1-2; 10 nucleotides align to TRBD1. Germline loops: CDR1 SGHTA, CDR2 FQGNSA. J was trimmed by 8 bases and V by 4 bases; bases with no gene match: 10. The CDR3 sequence is 15 residues long. CDR3 region: CASSSTGTGAEGYTF. CDR3 nucleotide sequence: TGTGCCAGCAGCTCTACCGGGACAGGGGCAGAGGGCTACACCTTC. Looking up the rest from reference TRBV7-2 and TRBJ1-2 gives the full variable domain: GAGVSQSPSNKVTEKGKDVELRCDPISGHTALYWYRQSLGQGLEFLIYFQGNSAPDKSGLPSDRFSAERTGGSVSTLTIQRTQQEDSAVYLCASSSTGTGAEGYTFGSGTRLTVV.

This clone occurred a few times. The J gene is TRBJ2-7, the V gene TRBV27; weak D call: TRBD2 (5 bases). Germline CDR1 is MNHEY and CDR2 is SMNVEV (reference sequence). The CDR3 has 14 amino acids. V was shortened by 4 bases and J by 7 bases, with 17 bases between the two germline ends. CDR3 nucleotides: TGTGCCAGCAGTTCTACTAGGCTGACTCGGGAGCAGTACTTC. Amino acids: CASSSTRLTREQYF.

The table lists this clone with a few counts. This rearrangement joins TRBV27 to TRBJ2-7, with 10 nucleotides matching TRBD1. With 6 bases clipped from V and 3 bases from J, the junction kept 5 bases outside the gene matches. The germline CDR1 and CDR2 sequences are MNHEY and SMNVEV (reference sequence). This CDR3 has 14 amino acids. The CDR3 loop is CASSRDRGLYEQYF. As DNA, the CDR3 is TGTGCCAGCAGCCGGGACAGGGGACTCTACGAGCAGTACTTC.

In DNA, the CDR3 is TGCAGTGCTCCACGGGGCCACGAGCAGTACTTC. It is translated as CSAPRGHEQYF. The rearrangement joins TRBV20-1 to TRBJ2-7; D is perhaps TRBD1 or TRBD2 (5 bases each). Trimming removed 5 bases at V and 5 bases at J, with 10 bases between. The CDR3 totals 11 residues. Looked up from germline, CDR1 is DFQATT and CDR2 is SNEGSKA (reference sequence).

The genes are TRBV7-9 and TRBJ2-7, with D perhaps TRBD1 (6 bases). This CDR3 contains 15 residues. Trimming removed 5 bases from V and 0 bases from J, with 14 bases in between. The germline gives CDR1 SEHNR, CDR2 FQNEAQ (reference sequence). The CDR3 DNA reads TGTGCCAGCAGCCGGGATGGGGACATCTCCTACGAGCAGTACTTC. It specifies CASSRDGDISYEQYF.

This clone has only a few counts. V gene TRBV30 combines with J gene TRBJ2-7; 8 nucleotides agree with TRBD1. The CDR3 consists of 15 residues. Germline loops: CDR1 GTSNPN, CDR2 SVGIG (reference sequence). V was clipped by 5 bases and J by 6 bases; unmatched bases: 15. The DNA for the CDR3 is TGTGCCTGGTCCCCCTTGTTACAGGGGGTAGGCGAGCAGTACTTC. It yields the protein CAWSPLLQGVGEQYF.

This clone was seen more than once but under ten times. The chain is built from TRBV5-1 and TRBJ2-3; 7 bases agree with TRBD1. Trimming at V came to 4 bases and at J to 2 bases, leaving 7 bases not matched to a gene. Germline-derived CDR1 and CDR2 are SGHRS and YFSETQ. The CDR3 runs 15 residues. CDR3 protein: CASSEDRSHTDTQYF. The CDR3 DNA follows: TGCGCCAGCAGCGAGGACAGGAGCCACACAGATACGCAGTATTTT.

The chain is built from TRBV4-3 and TRBJ2-3; D might be TRBD2 (5 bases). Germline loops: CDR1 LGHNA, CDR2 YSLEER. The CDR3 runs 13 residues. V lost 0 bases and J 11 bases, leaving 12 bases between the germline ends. DNA for the CDR3: TGCGCCAGCAGCCAAGAAGGGCTAGCCGGGCAGTATTTT. It is translated as CASSQEGLAGQYF.

Only a few counts were recorded for this clone. The V gene is TRBV18, the J gene TRBJ1-2; D gene ambiguous. This CDR3 region has 13 residues. CDR1 is KGHSH, CDR2 LQKENI, per germline. Trimming cost V 2 bases and J 0 bases, with 4 bases left between them. This chain's CDR3 is CASSPEANYGYTF. The CDR3 coding sequence is TGTGCCAGCTCACCAGAAGCTAACTATGGCTACACCTTC.

The chain links TRBV30 to TRBJ1-5, with D uncertain. The germline gives CDR1 GTSNPN, CDR2 SVGIG (reference sequence). V was trimmed by 0 bases and J by 2 bases, leaving 5 bases between them. The CDR3 extends over 13 amino acids. The CDR3 sequence is CAWSVFGNQPQHF. The CDR3 DNA reads as TGTGCCTGGAGTGTTTTTGGCAATCAGCCCCAGCATTTT.

This clone was seen more than once but under ten times. The V call is TRBV21-1, the J call TRBJ2-1; no check of the table's D call, TRBD2, against the DNA was made. TRBV21-1 is termed a pseudogene. The CDR3 extends over 18 amino acids. The CDR3 loop is CASSKTGGSSSSYNEQFF. CDR3 bases: TGTGCCAGCAGCAAGACCGGGGGTAGCTCGAGCTCCTACAATGAGCAGTTCTTC.

J is TRBJ2-7 and V is TRBV5-4; a weak D match, TRBD1 (5 bases). This CDR3 has 15 amino acids. Germline values: CDR1 SGHNT, CDR2 YYREEE (reference sequence). Between the trimmed V and J ends, which lost 0 bases and 5 bases, there was a span of 15 bases. The CDR3 loop is CASSLEGRAEDEQYF. In DNA, the CDR3 is TGTGCCAGCAGCTTGGAAGGCAGGGCCGAGGACGAGCAGTACTTC. The variable domain in full, with the rest retrieved from reference TRBV5-4 and TRBJ2-7, is ETGVTQSPTHLIKTRGQQVTLRCSSQSGHNTVSWYQQALGQGPQFIFQYYREEENGRGNFPPRFSGLQFPNYSSELNVNALELDDSALYLCASSLEGRAEDEQYFGPGTRLTVT.